The rows below give T cell receptor beta chains drawn from one sample of a study of PD-1 blockade in classical Hodgkin lymphoma. Clones were read by immunoSEQ multiplex PCR, and TCRdb kept only the in-frame ones, dropping some. This table holds 50,000 to 65,000 clones, less than 95% found once. The sequencing used peripheral blood mononuclear cells (PBMCs), collected before the second cycle of nivolumab. These receptor sequences come from a human donor with classical Hodgkin lymphoma. Both conserved end residues are part of each CDR3. The D gene is left open where the match is weak. A clone size is listed for some rows: how often the clone was seen (once, few, many), or a class if it is expanded.

D	size	V	J	DNA	CDR3
-	-	TRBV29-1	TRBJ2-1	TGCAGCGTTGGTACTAGGGTTGAGCAGTTCTTC	CSVGTRVEQFF
TRBD1	-	TRBV6-1	TRBJ1-2	TGTGCCAGCTTCTACAGGGGGCGCGTCTATGGCTACACCTTC	CASFYRGRVYGYTF
-	-	TRBV27	TRBJ2-7	TGTGCCAGCAGTATAGAGCCTACAGGAGACGAGCAGTACTTC	CASSIEPTGDEQYF
-	-	TRBV28	TRBJ1-2	TGTGCCAGCAGTTTATCCGCTAACTATGGCTACACCTTC	CASSLSANYGYTF
-	once	TRBV28	TRBJ2-7	TGTGCCAGCAGTTTGAGTTATTTGGCCTACGAGCAGTACTTC	CASSLSYLAYEQYF
-	-	TRBV5-1	TRBJ1-6	TGCGCCAGCAGCCTTTCGACAGAGAAGCGTTCACCCCTCCACTTT	CASSLSTEKRSPLHF
TRBD1	-	TRBV28	TRBJ2-7	TGTGCCACCTCAATGCCCGGGACAGGGATATACGAGCAGTACTTC	CATSMPGTGIYEQYF
-	-	TRBV9	TRBJ2-1	TGTGCCAGCAGCGTAGAAGGGGTAACCTCCTACAATGAGCAGTTCTTC	CASSVEGVTSYNEQFF
TRBD2	-	TRBV4-2	TRBJ2-1	TGTGCCAGCAGCCAAATAGCGGGAGTACTGGGTAATGAGCAGTTCTTC	CASSQIAGVLGNEQFF
TRBD2	once	TRBV7-6	TRBJ2-1	TGTGCCAGCAGCTCGGGACTAGCGGCCTCCTACAATGAGCAGTTCTTC	CASSSGLAASYNEQFF
-	-	TRBV11-1	TRBJ2-7	TGTGCCAGCAGCTTACTTGCGGACTCCTACGAGCAGTACTTC	CASSLLADSYEQYF
TRBD1	-	TRBV25-1	TRBJ2-5	TGTGCCAGCAGTCCCCCCGGGACAGGGGGCGCAGAGACCCAGTACTTC	CASSPPGTGGAETQYF
-	-	TRBV19	TRBJ1-6	TGTGCCAGTGGGGCTCATTCACCCCTCCACTTT	CASGAHSPLHF
-	-	TRBV7-6	TRBJ2-1	TGTGCCAGCAGCTTACGGGGGCATCGGAATGAGCAGTTCTTC	CASSLRGHRNEQFF
-	-	TRBV7-2	TRBJ1-5	TGTGCCAGCAGCGCGCTCGAAGCATTCAATCAGCCCCAGCATTTT	CASSALEAFNQPQHF
-	-	TRBV9	TRBJ1-5	TGTGCCAGCAGCCACGGGGCGGGACAGCCCCAGCATTTT	CASSHGAGQPQHF
-	-	TRBV19	TRBJ2-2	TGTGCCAGTAGAACCAACTTGAACACCGGGGAGCTGTTTTTT	CASRTNLNTGELFF
-	-	TRBV10-3	TRBJ2-3	TGTGCCATCAGTCGCCGGGGTCCTAGCACAGATACGCAGTATTTT	CAISRRGPSTDTQYF
TRBD2	-	TRBV7-9	TRBJ2-2	TGTGCCAGCAGCTTAAGACTAGCTCCCGGGGAGCTGTTTTTT	CASSLRLAPGELFF
-	-	TRBV7-9	TRBJ1-5	TGTGCCAGCAGCCCCGACAGTAGCAATCAGCCCCAGCATTTT	CASSPDSSNQPQHF
-	-	TRBV6-4	TRBJ2-2	TGTGCCAGCAGTGACTCGACAGGCTCCACCGGGGAGCTGTTTTTT	CASSDSTGSTGELFF
-	-	TRBV14	TRBJ1-1	TGTGCCAGCAGCCCAACCGGGGCTGAAGCTTTCTTT	CASSPTGAEAFF
TRBD2	-	TRBV2	TRBJ2-1	TGTGCCAGCAGTGATTCTAGCGGGAGGGTTGAGCAGTTCTTC	CASSDSSGRVEQFF
TRBD2	-	TRBV4-2	TRBJ2-3	TGTGCCAGCAGCCCGGGGGGGGACACAGATACGCAGTATTTT	CASSPGGDTDTQYF
TRBD1	-	TRBV6-5	TRBJ2-7	TGTGCCAGCAGTCCCCAGGGGGCAGTGGTCTACGAGCAGTACTTC	CASSPQGAVVYEQYF
-	-	TRBV27	TRBJ2-7	TGTGCCAGCAGTTTAAGCAATGGCCCCTACGAGCAGTACTTC	CASSLSNGPYEQYF
TRBD1	-	TRBV5-1	TRBJ1-2	TGCGCCAGCAGCCAGACAGGGATAAACTATGGCTACACCTTC	CASSQTGINYGYTF
-	-	TRBV18	TRBJ1-4	TGTGCCAGCTCCTGGGCGACTAATGAAAAACTGTTTTTT	CASSWATNEKLFF
-	-	TRBV28	TRBJ2-7	TGTGCCAGCAGTTTTTTCGGACCCCGAATAGGGGCCATCTACGAGCAGTACTTC	CASSFFGPRIGAIYEQYF
-	-	TRBV28	TRBJ2-7	TGTGCCAGCAGTCTATTCTCCGCGGGGCCCTACGAGCAGTACTTC	CASSLFSAGPYEQYF
TRBD2	-	TRBV7-9	TRBJ2-1	TGTGCCAGCAGCCGTGGACTAGCGGGCGCAGGAGAGTTCTTC	CASSRGLAGAGEFF
-	-	TRBV5-1	TRBJ2-4	TGCGCCAGCAGCTTGGGTGGGGGGCCCCATCAACTAGCCAAAAACATTCAGTACTTC	CASSLGGGPHQLAKNIQYF
-	-	TRBV14	TRBJ1-1	TGTGCCAGCAGCCAGGACTCGGCTCGGAGCACTGAAGCTTTCTTT	CASSQDSARSTEAFF
TRBD1	-	TRBV6-5	TRBJ1-2	TGTGCCAGCAAGGGTGGACAGGGAGAGGGCTATGGCTACACCTTC	CASKGGQGEGYGYTF
-	-	TRBV2	TRBJ1-2	TGTGCCAGCCCAGGGGTGGATGGCTACACCTTC	CASPGVDGYTF
TRBD1	-	TRBV2	TRBJ2-1	TGTGCCAGCAGACCCGGGACAGGGATCAATGAGCAGTTCTTC	CASRPGTGINEQFF
TRBD2	-	TRBV7-2	TRBJ2-3	TGTGCCAGCAGCTTACAAGCGGGGACCCGCACAGATACGCAGTATTTT	CASSLQAGTRTDTQYF
-	-	TRBV18	TRBJ1-6	TGTGCCAGCTCACCGGGGAGTTCTGATTCACCCCTCCACTTT	CASSPGSSDSPLHF
-	-	TRBV13	TRBJ2-1	TGTGCCAGCAGCTTAGGCTCCCCGGGTGAGCAGTTCTTC	CASSLGSPGEQFF
-	medium-sized	TRBV4-1	TRBJ1-2	TGCGCCAGCAGCCAAGACATAGGGGGTCAGAGGAGTGGCTACACCTTC	CASSQDIGGQRSGYTF
-	-	TRBV4-1	TRBJ1-1	TGCGCCAGCAGCCAAGTTCCGGACGGGAGAAACACTGAAGCTTTCTTT	CASSQVPDGRNTEAFF
-	-	TRBV7-6	TRBJ2-5	TGTGCCAGCAGCTTAGCGTCGGTTGTCAGCGAGCAAGAGACCCAGTACTTC	CASSLASVVSEQETQYF
-	-	TRBV4-2	TRBJ2-6	TGTGCCAGCAGCCAAGAAGGGCAGGGTGGGAGCTCTGGGGCCAACGTCCTGACTTTC	CASSQEGQGGSSGANVLTF
TRBD1	-	TRBV6-4	TRBJ2-2	TGTGCCAGCAGTCCGGGACAGGGGGCAGCCGGGGAGCTGTTTTTT	CASSPGQGAAGELFF
TRBD1	-	TRBV2	TRBJ1-4	TGTGCCAGCAGGGTCGACAGGGGGCTTAATGAAAAACTGTTTTTT	CASRVDRGLNEKLFF
TRBD2	-	TRBV7-2	TRBJ2-2	TGTGCCAGCAGCTTAGCGGGAGGGCGGGTCACCGGGGAGCTGTTTTTT	CASSLAGGRVTGELFF
-	-	TRBV4-1	TRBJ1-1	TGCGCCAGCAGCCAAGAGCTTATGCGGAACACTGAAGCTTTCTTT	CASSQELMRNTEAFF
-	-	TRBV25-1	TRBJ1-2	TGTGCCAGCAGTGAATATCGGTTGGACTATGGCTACACCTTC	CASSEYRLDYGYTF
-	-	TRBV27	TRBJ1-5	TGTGCCAGCAGTTTATCGCGTAGCAATCAGCCCCAGCATTTT	CASSLSRSNQPQHF
TRBD2	-	TRBV7-2	TRBJ2-7	TGTGCCAGCAGATACCTAGCGGGAGGGCTTCATTCCTACGAGCAGTACTTC	CASRYLAGGLHSYEQYF
-	-	TRBV20-1	TRBJ2-3	TGCAGTGTCGACCGCACAGATACGCAGTATTTT	CSVDRTDTQYF
-	-	TRBV9	TRBJ2-2	TGTGCCAGCAGCGTAGGTTTGGGGGCCGGGGAGCTGTTTTTT	CASSVGLGAGELFF
TRBD2	-	TRBV13	TRBJ2-7	TGTGCCAGCAGCACGGGGGGGCTACCCTACGAGCAGTACTTC	CASSTGGLPYEQYF
-	-	TRBV19	TRBJ2-7	TGTGCCAGTACCCCCGGAGGGGGTCCCTACGAGCAGTACTTC	CASTPGGGPYEQYF
TRBD1	-	TRBV28	TRBJ2-3	TGTGCCATCATACCCTTAAGGACAGGGCCGCTCGGGACAGATACGCAGTATTTT	CAIIPLRTGPLGTDTQYF
-	few	TRBV7-9	TRBJ1-2	TGTGCCAGCTTCTCCGGGGGGAAAGGCTACACCTTC	CASFSGGKGYTF
-	-	TRBV18	TRBJ1-1	TGTGCCAGCTCACCAGAGATGAACACTGAAGCTTTCTTT	CASSPEMNTEAFF
-	-	TRBV30	TRBJ1-1	TGTGCCTGGAGTGTCCCAGGGCAGGGTCATTTAGAAGCTTTCTTT	CAWSVPGQGHLEAFF
-	-	TRBV7-9	TRBJ2-7	TGTGCCAGCAGCCCAACCACAGGACCCACTCGGTACTTC	CASSPTTGPTRYF